These 15 T cell receptor beta chains were sequenced from one sample in a study of T cell repertoires in cytomegalovirus infection. Their target antigens are unknown. TCRdb redid the calling of the reads with MiXCR, one entry per CDR3 protein. Of some 800,000 distinct CDR3 sequences listed, over 25% are singletons. Sequenced material: cultured CD8+ T cells from PBMCs, taken from culture after CMV antigen stimulation. All receptors derive from a human donor in good health (CMV status not recorded). Some clones in this sample may be carry-over from other donors' samples.

In this sample, this clonotype turned up many times. The rearrangement links TRBV6-1 to TRBJ2-3; TRBD1 matches 9 bases. CDR3 length: 14 amino acids. The germline V gene encodes CDR1 MNHNS and CDR2 SASEGT. V lost 5 bases to trimming and J lost 5 bases; unmatched junction nucleotides: 5. The CDR3: CASSTGGPIDTQYF. As DNA, the CDR3 is TGTGCCAGCAGTACAGGGGGCCCCATAGATACGCAGTATTTT.

This clonotype occurred once. The chain is built from TRBV6-6 and TRBJ2-5, with TRBD2 identical over 8 bases. J was trimmed by 4 bases and V by 7 bases; bases with no gene match: 8. The CDR3 length is 14 residues. Germline CDR1 and CDR2: MNHNY and SVGAGI (reference sequence). CDR3 region: CASTNGGVGETQYF. CDR3 bases: TGTGCCAGCACTAACGGGGGGGTTGGAGAGACCCAGTACTTC.

In this sample, this clonotype turned up once. This rearrangement joins TRBV27 to TRBJ2-7; 9 bases are a match to TRBD2. V was pared by 7 bases and J by 3 bases, with 7 bases of the junction left unmatched. This CDR3 spans 14 amino acids. Germline lookup yields CDR1 MNHEY and CDR2 SMNVEV (reference sequence). CDR3 DNA sequence: TGTGCCAGCAAAGCGGCGGGGGGGTACTACGAGCAGTACTTC. This encodes CASKAAGGYYEQYF.

The genes are TRBV7-9 and TRBJ2-1; 7 nucleotides match TRBD2. Per the germline V gene, CDR1 is SEHNR and CDR2 is FQNEAQ (reference sequence). V was pared by 5 bases and J by 0 bases, with 7 bases of the junction left unmatched. This CDR3 has 16 residues. This CDR3 is CASSPESGASYNEQFF. The CDR3 bases are TGTGCCAGCAGCCCAGAGAGCGGGGCCTCCTACAATGAGCAGTTCTTC.

This clonotype was picked up a small number of times. The chain joins TRBV7-6 to TRBJ2-5; 10 bases map to TRBD2. The J segment lost 4 bases and the V segment lost 4 bases, leaving 15 bases of the junction unmatched. The germline V gene encodes CDR1 SGHVS and CDR2 FNYEAQ. The CDR3 has 18 amino acids. The CDR3 protein is CASSSGPGLAGVRETQYF. The CDR3 DNA is TGTGCCAGCAGCTCAGGGCCGGGGCTAGCGGGGGTGAGAGAGACCCAGTACTTC.

This clonotype was seen once. The chain recombines TRBV3-1 with TRBJ2-3, with D unclear. The CDR3 is 15 residues long. The V and J ends lost 2 bases and 6 bases respectively, with 15 bases between them. Germline V lookup: CDR1 LGHDT, CDR2 YNNKEL (reference sequence). Written as DNA, the CDR3 is TGTGCCAGCAGCCAATTTGGATTAGTCACCGATACGCAGTATTTT. Encoded protein: CASSQFGLVTDTQYF.

The V gene is TRBV7-6, the J gene TRBJ2-2, with 8 bases matching TRBD1. The CDR3 has 18 amino acids. The germline CDR1 and CDR2 sequences are SGHVS and FNYEAQ. Trimming cost V 2 bases and J 5 bases; bases outside gene matches: 13. This CDR3 reads CASSLSSGTGSFTGELFF. In nucleotides, the CDR3 is TGTGCCAGCAGCTTAAGTTCCGGGACAGGCTCATTTACCGGGGAGCTGTTTTTT.

V usage is TRBV12-3 or TRBV12-4 and J usage is TRBJ1-2; possibly TRBD1 for D (5 bases). V was shortened by 8 bases and J by 8 bases, with 15 bases between the two germline ends. The length of the CDR3 is 12 residues. The DNA for the CDR3 is TGTGCCAGCGCGAAGGGGACGGTCGGCTACACCTTC. It encodes CASAKGTVGYTF.

This clonotype was seen more than once but under ten times. J is TRBJ1-1 and V is TRBV6-6, with TRBD1 matching over 8 bases. The germline CDR1 and CDR2 sequences are MNHNY and SVGAGI (reference sequence). Losses at the gene ends were 2 bases for V and 10 bases for J; bases not matched to a gene: 9. The CDR3 sequence is 14 residues long. The CDR3 DNA reads TGTGCCAGCAGTTACGGGACAGGAGGGGAAGCAGCTTTCTTT. Its protein product is CASSYGTGGEAAFF.

With regard to this clonotype: A much larger clone is a single base away; this may be a read error. The rearrangement joins TRBV7-6 to TRBJ2-1; 8 nucleotides match TRBD1. Trimming cost V 5 bases and J 3 bases; bases outside gene matches: 6. There are 15 residues in the CDR3. Germline CDR1 SGHVS, CDR2 FNYEAQ. In DNA, the CDR3 is TGTGCCAGCAGCCCGGGGGACAGGAACTACAATGAGCAGTTCTTC. This sequence encodes CASSPGDRNYNEQFF.

This clonotype has ten or more counts. The chain recombines TRBV7-8 with TRBJ2-1, with D possibly matching TRBD2 (6 bases). CDR3 length: 14 amino acids. CDR1 SGHVS and CDR2 FQNEAQ come from the germline V gene. V was cut by 0 bases and J by 5 bases, with 8 bases left in between. CDR3: CASSLAGRHNEQFF. Here the CDR3 DNA reads TGTGCCAGCAGCTTAGCGGGGAGGCACAATGAGCAGTTCTTC.

As to this clonotype: At one boundary the junction diverges from the germline segment, which might be a read error. This chain links TRBV27 with TRBJ1-5; D unclear. Germline CDR1 MNHEY, CDR2 SMNVEV (reference sequence). The length of the CDR3 is 14 residues. The CDR3 DNA sequence: TGTGCCGGCAGTTACCGGGGTAGCAATCAGCCCCAGCATTTT. Residues: CAGSYRGSNQPQHF.

This clonotype was counted many times. This chain joins TRBV7-9 and TRBJ2-3, with D perhaps TRBD1 (6 bases). The V end was cut by 5 bases, the J end by 2 bases, with 17 bases between. CDR1 and CDR2 from the germline V gene are SEHNR and FQNEAQ (reference sequence). CDR3 length equals 16 residues. CDR3 region: CASSRNPGAITDTQYF. CDR3 nucleotides: TGTGCCAGCAGCCGAAACCCAGGGGCCATCACAGATACGCAGTATTTT.

The table lists this clonotype with a few counts. The CDR3 coding sequence is TGTGCCAGCAGTGTTAAGGGGGCCTACGAGCAGTACGTC. Translated, it gives CASSVKGAYEQYV. The V call is TRBV6-1, the J call TRBJ2-7, with TRBD1 as a possible D gene (6 bases). Germline V gene lookup returns CDR1 MNHNS and CDR2 SASEGT. V was pared by 4 bases and J by 2 bases, with 9 bases between. The CDR3 consists of 13 residues.

The gene calls are TRBV12-3 or TRBV12-4 and TRBJ2-1; 11 nucleotides line up with TRBD2. Unmatched junction bases numbered 10, after V lost 5 bases and J lost 10 bases. This CDR3 has 15 residues. Here the CDR3 DNA reads TGTGCCAGCAGTCTGACTAGCGGGGCCGATGGGGAGCAGTTCTTC. Translated: CASSLTSGADGEQFF.